The 23 T cell receptor beta chains in this list originate from one sample, sequenced in a study of molecular identifiers for immune sequencing clone quantification. TCRdb ran MiXCR on the PCR reads and lists one entry per CDR3 protein. The data contain 7,500 to 10,000 distinct CDR3 sequences, roughly 21% of them singletons. Sequencing was carried out using naive CD8+ T cells from blood, with Jurkat cell RNA spiked in. As for subset: FACS-sorted CD8+CD4-CCR7+CD45RA+ naive T cells. The receptors here all came from a human donor in good health. Some libraries in this study had Jurkat cell RNA spiked in.

This clonotype counts as medium-sized (0.01 to 0.1%). This chain uses TRBV12-3 or TRBV12-4 with TRBJ2-5, with D perhaps assigned TRBD1 or TRBD2 (5 bases each). The CDR3 covers 13 residues. Trimming took 8 bases from V and 4 from J, leaving 14 bases between them. Here the CDR3 reads CASQEPRGETQYF. The CDR3 DNA follows: TGTGCCAGCCAAGAACCGAGGGGAGAGACCCAGTACTTC.

By share, this clonotype counts as medium-sized. The rearrangement uses TRBV10-3 and TRBJ2-7, with D possibly matching TRBD2 (6 bases). Trimming cost V 9 bases and J 0 bases, with 15 bases left between them. The V gene's germline CDR1 is ENHRY and CDR2 SYGVKD. CDR3 length: 14 residues. CDR3 in DNA: TGTGCCATTGCAGCGGGTGCGAACTCCTACGAGCAGTACTTC. Translated, it gives CAIAAGANSYEQYF.

This clonotype was detected only once. A read error is possible here, since a much larger clone lies one base away. The J gene is TRBJ2-7, the V gene TRBV5-6; D may correspond to TRBD1 or TRBD2 (5 bases each). CDR1 and CDR2 from the germline V gene are SGHDT and YYEEEE. This CDR3 contains 15 residues. Trimming removed 0 bases at V and 0 bases at J, with 10 bases between. The CDR3 loop reads CASSLAGAYSYEQYF. In nucleotides, the CDR3 is TGTGCCAGCAGCTTGGCCGGGGCATACTCCTACGAGCAGTACTTC.

By sample fraction, this clonotype is medium-sized. This chain connects TRBV30 to TRBJ1-1; no reliable D call. V was pared by 0 bases and J by 4 bases, with 6 bases between. The CDR3 is 12 residues long. CDR1 is GTSNPN, CDR2 SVGIG, per germline (reference sequence). CDR3 protein: CAWSVIGTEAFF. Here the CDR3 DNA reads TGTGCCTGGAGTGTAATAGGCACTGAAGCTTTCTTT. Based on the CDR3 plus reference TRBV30 and TRBJ1-1, the full variable domain is SQTIHQWPATLVQPVGSPLSLECTVEGTSNPNLYWYRQAAGRGLQLLFYSVGIGQISSEVPQNLSASRPQDRQFILSSKKLLLSDSGFYLCAWSVIGTEAFFGQGTRLTVV.

This clonotype is categorized as medium-sized (0.01 to 0.1%). The CDR3, as DNA: TGTGCCAGCAGCTTTACAGTCGCGAACACCGGGGAGCTGTTTTTT. Residues: CASSFTVANTGELFF. The J gene is TRBJ2-2, the V gene TRBV7-9; D is unresolved. This CDR3 contains 15 residues. CDR1 is SEHNR, CDR2 FQNEAQ, per germline (reference sequence). The V gene lost 3 bases and the J gene lost 0 bases, with 8 bases spanning the gap.

This clonotype showed up just a few times. A much larger clone lies a single base off, so this may be a read error. The V call is TRBV3-1, the J call TRBJ1-1; D perhaps matches TRBD1 (5 bases). The CDR3 spans 20 residues. V was pared by 0 bases and J by 6 bases, with 29 bases between. Germline loops: CDR1 LGHDT, CDR2 YNNKEL (reference sequence). This CDR3 is CASSQDWAGRGGLMGPEAFF. CDR3 nucleotide sequence: TGTGCCAGCAGCCAAGATTGGGCAGGGCGCGGCGGACTTATGGGGCCTGAAGCTTTCTTT. The full variable domain, rest sourced from reference TRBV3-1 and TRBJ1-1, is DTAVSQTPKYLVTQMGNDKSIKCEQNLGHDTMYWYKQDSKKFLKIMFSYNNKELIINETVPNRFSPKSPDKAHLNLHINSLELGDSAVYFCASSQDWAGRGGLMGPEAFFGQGTRLTVV.

This clonotype was recorded many times. The chain combines TRBV12-3 or TRBV12-4 with TRBJ2-7, with 9 bases matching TRBD2. The CDR3 runs to 14 residues. The V gene end was trimmed by 5 bases and the J gene end by 5 bases; junction bases not matched to a gene: 7. CDR3 loop: CASSISGSGDEQYF. CDR3 coding DNA: TGTGCCAGCAGTATTAGCGGGAGTGGTGACGAGCAGTACTTC.

This clonotype has at least ten counts. V and J are TRBV5-4 and TRBJ2-7; 9 positions agree with TRBD2. The CDR3 is 15 residues long. V was clipped by 0 bases and J by 4 bases; unmatched bases: 5. Looked up from germline, CDR1 is SGHNT and CDR2 is YYREEE (reference sequence). The CDR3 DNA sequence: TGTGCCAGCAGCTTGGTGGCGGGAGGGTCGTACGAGCAGTACTTC. Protein product: CASSLVAGGSYEQYF.

Only one count was recorded for this clonotype. The chain recombines TRBV7-9 with TRBJ2-3; D gene ambiguous. V lost 0 bases and J lost 1, with 5 bases in between. This CDR3 has 14 amino acids. CDR1 and CDR2 from the germline V gene are SEHNR and FQNEAQ (reference sequence). The CDR3 protein is CASSLALGTDTQYF. In DNA form, the CDR3 reads TGTGCCAGCAGCTTAGCATTGGGCACAGATACGCAGTATTTT.

J is TRBJ1-4 and V is TRBV29-1; weak D call: TRBD1 (5 bases). Germline loops: CDR1 SQVTM, CDR2 ANQGSEA. V was clipped by 1 base and J by 14 bases, with 29 bases between them. The CDR3 is 17 amino acids. As DNA, the CDR3 is TGCAGCGTTGAAGTGCCGTCCGTGGGGCCAACTAATGAAGAGCTGTTTTTT. Translated: CSVEVPSVGPTNEELFF.

This clonotype is medium-sized in the sample. This chain's CDR3 is CASSNLGTAFYYGYTF. DNA of the CDR3: TGTGCCAGCAGTAACCTAGGGACAGCTTTTTACTATGGCTACACCTTC. The V gene is TRBV6-5, the J gene TRBJ1-2; 7 bases match TRBD1. Per the germline V gene, CDR1 is MNHEY and CDR2 is SVGAGI. The V and J ends lost 5 bases and 3 bases, in that order; junction bases with no gene match: 12. CDR3 size: 16 residues.

This clonotype qualifies as medium-sized. J is TRBJ1-1 and V is TRBV23-1; 8 nucleotides match TRBD1. TRBV23-1 is annotated as an ORF whose role is uncertain. V dropped 0 bases and J dropped 4; count of bases not matched to a gene: 16. The CDR3 is made up of 19 amino acids. The CDR3 region is CASSQSPGQAQGIGTEAFF. Written as DNA, the CDR3 is TGCGCCAGCAGTCAATCGCCGGGACAGGCCCAGGGTATTGGCACTGAAGCTTTCTTT.

This clonotype has ten or more counts. The V gene is TRBV12-3 or TRBV12-4, the J gene TRBJ2-3; 8 bases line up with TRBD2. J was trimmed by 0 bases and V by 4 bases; bases with no gene match: 9. The CDR3 extends over 17 amino acids. CDR3 DNA sequence: TGTGCCAGCAGTTCCGTCAGCGGGGGCCTTAGCACAGATACGCAGTATTTT. This encodes CASSSVSGGLSTDTQYF.

Sample share makes this clonotype medium-sized. The chain employs TRBV5-6 and TRBJ2-7, with 8 bases aligning to TRBD1. Germline assignment: CDR1 SGHDT and CDR2 YYEEEE. V lost 4 bases to trimming and J lost 2 bases; unmatched junction nucleotides: 8. This CDR3 contains 15 residues. CDR3 residues: CASSRRDRPAYEQYF. The CDR3 DNA is TGTGCCAGCAGCCGAAGGGACAGGCCGGCCTACGAGCAGTACTTC.

By share, this clonotype counts as medium-sized. V usage is TRBV20-1 and J usage is TRBJ1-1; 8 bases are a match to TRBD1. The CDR3 is 14 residues long. The J segment lost 1 base and the V segment lost 3 bases, leaving 4 bases of the junction unmatched. CDR1 is DFQATT, CDR2 SNEGSKA, per germline (reference sequence). The CDR3 is CSASRTGSNTEAFF. The DNA of the CDR3 is TGCAGTGCTAGTCGGACAGGGTCGAACACTGAAGCTTTCTTT.

In its sample, this clonotype was seen a few times. The chain employs TRBV29-1 and TRBJ2-7; D possibly corresponds to TRBD1 (5 bases). V lost 4 bases to trimming and J lost 5 bases, with 6 bases between them. The CDR3 loop spans 10 amino acids. CDR1 is SQVTM and CDR2 is ANQGSEA in the germline V gene. CDR3: CSVGQNEQYF. The DNA for the CDR3 is TGCAGCGTTGGACAGAACGAGCAGTACTTC.

This clonotype counts as medium-sized. V is TRBV19 and J is TRBJ2-7, with D perhaps given as TRBD1 or TRBD2 (5 bases each). Germline CDR1 is LNHDA and CDR2 is SQIVND (reference sequence). V lost 5 bases to trimming and J lost 3 bases, with 14 bases between them. This CDR3 spans 14 amino acids. The CDR3 DNA is TGTGCCAGTAGTCCCGGGACCTCAAACTACGAGCAGTACTTC. Its protein is CASSPGTSNYEQYF.

Comments on this clonotype: A clone one base away is much larger, so this may be a read error. The chain carries TRBV5-3 and TRBJ2-5; D ambiguous. TRBV5-3 is an ORF, and what it does is uncertain. This CDR3 has 14 amino acids. The CDR3 protein is CASSLKGNQETQYF. The CDR3 DNA reads as TGTGCCAGCAGCTTGAAAGGAAACCAAGAGACCCAGTACTTC.

This clonotype is labeled as medium-sized (0.01 to 0.1%). The CDR3, as DNA: TGTGCCAGCAGCTGGCCGGGGCAGAGCACAGATACGCAGTATTTT. Translation: CASSWPGQSTDTQYF. The chain is built from TRBV28 and TRBJ2-3, with D perhaps being TRBD1 or TRBD2 (5 bases each). Trimming stripped 6 bases from V and 0 bases from J, with 13 bases between. The CDR3 contains 15 residues. Germline values: CDR1 MDHEN, CDR2 SYDVKM.

This clonotype was seen many times. J is TRBJ2-5 and V is TRBV5-8; D is unresolved. The germline CDR1 and CDR2 sequences are SGHTS and YDEGEE. Trimming left V 2 bases short and J 1 base short, with 9 bases between. This CDR3 spans 14 amino acids. CDR3 residues: CASSFSALQETQYF. CDR3 in DNA: TGTGCCAGCAGCTTCTCGGCTCTCCAAGAGACCCAGTACTTC.

This clonotype was counted at least ten times. The chain is built from TRBV5-6 and TRBJ2-7; TRBD1 or TRBD2 may be the D gene (5 bases each). V gave up 1 base and J gave up 3 bases, with 11 bases separating them. Germline CDR1 reads SGHDT; CDR2 reads YYEEEE. CDR3 length: 14 residues. The CDR3: CASSLKAGSYEQYF. Here the CDR3 DNA reads TGTGCCAGCAGCTTGAAGGCAGGGAGCTACGAGCAGTACTTC.

By frequency in the sample, this clonotype is medium-sized. This chain connects TRBV7-9 to TRBJ2-3; possible D gene TRBD1, 6 bases. CDR1 is SEHNR and CDR2 is FQNEAQ in the germline V gene (reference sequence). V lost 10 bases, J lost 0 bases, and 17 bases lay in between. CDR3 length: 15 residues. The CDR3 DNA reads as TGTGCCAATAACCCCGGGACAATAAGCACAGATACGCAGTATTTT. This codes for CANNPGTISTDTQYF.

This clonotype showed up many times. The genes are TRBV19 and TRBJ2-7, with unresolved D. CDR3 size: 13 residues. Trimming removed 5 bases at V and 2 bases at J, with 10 bases between. Germline CDR1 and CDR2: LNHDA and SQIVND (reference sequence). As DNA, the CDR3 is TGTGCCAGTAGTGCAGGACCGGCCTACGAGCAGTACTTC. This encodes CASSAGPAYEQYF.